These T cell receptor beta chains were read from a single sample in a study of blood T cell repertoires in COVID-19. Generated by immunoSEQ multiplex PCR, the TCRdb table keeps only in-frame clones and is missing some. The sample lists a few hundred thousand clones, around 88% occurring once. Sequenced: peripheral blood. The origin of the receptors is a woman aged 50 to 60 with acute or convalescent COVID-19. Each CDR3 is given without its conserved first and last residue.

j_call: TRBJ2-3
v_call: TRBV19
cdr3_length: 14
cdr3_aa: ASSPGRRGGTDTQY

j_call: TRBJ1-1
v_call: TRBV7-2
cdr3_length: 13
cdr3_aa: ASSSPDRALAEAF

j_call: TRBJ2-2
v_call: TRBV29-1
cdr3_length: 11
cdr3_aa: SPLWGVPGELF

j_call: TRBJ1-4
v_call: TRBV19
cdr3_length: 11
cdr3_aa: ASTGTENEKLF

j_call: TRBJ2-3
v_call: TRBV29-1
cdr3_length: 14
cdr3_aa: SARGTGGLSTDTQY

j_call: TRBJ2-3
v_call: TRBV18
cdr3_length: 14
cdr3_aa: ASSPTGGGSTDTQY

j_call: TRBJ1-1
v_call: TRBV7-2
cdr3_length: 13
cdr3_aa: ASSILLGGNTEAF

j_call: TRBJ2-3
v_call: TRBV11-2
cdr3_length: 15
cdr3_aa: ASRKGWEGLSTDTQY

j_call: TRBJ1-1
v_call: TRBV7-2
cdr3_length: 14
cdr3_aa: ASSTGQGAPFTEAF

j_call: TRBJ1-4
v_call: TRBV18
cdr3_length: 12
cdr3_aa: ASSPIYGNEKLF

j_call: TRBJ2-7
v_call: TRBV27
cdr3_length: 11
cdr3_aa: ASSFGGGNEQY

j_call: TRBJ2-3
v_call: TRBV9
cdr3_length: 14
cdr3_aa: ASSGLAGGPSDTQY

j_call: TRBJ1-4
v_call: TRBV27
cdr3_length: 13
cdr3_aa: ASSLSGGGNAKLF

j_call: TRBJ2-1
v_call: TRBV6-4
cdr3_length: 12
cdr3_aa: ASSPPGEGNEQF

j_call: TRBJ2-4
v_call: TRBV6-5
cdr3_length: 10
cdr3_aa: ASSSGLNIQY

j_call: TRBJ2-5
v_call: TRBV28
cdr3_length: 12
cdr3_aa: ASKEGAYQETQY

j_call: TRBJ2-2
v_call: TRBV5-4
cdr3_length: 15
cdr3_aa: ASSSPTGGRNTGELF